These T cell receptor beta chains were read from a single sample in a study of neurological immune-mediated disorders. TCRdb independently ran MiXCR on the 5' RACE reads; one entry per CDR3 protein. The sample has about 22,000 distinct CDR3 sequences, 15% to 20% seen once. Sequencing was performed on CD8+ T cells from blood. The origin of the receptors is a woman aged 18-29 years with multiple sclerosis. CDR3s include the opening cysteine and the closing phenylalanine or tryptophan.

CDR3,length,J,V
CASSLGGQSIYNSPLHF,17,TRBJ1-6,TRBV5-1
CASSSAGTALNQPQHF,16,TRBJ1-5,TRBV7-8
CASSVGLAGEQFF,13,TRBJ2-1,TRBV9
CSFHQEGGYTF,11,TRBJ1-2,TRBV29-1
CSARVRDYGYTF,12,TRBJ1-2,TRBV20-1
CASSEGRSIAEAFF,14,TRBJ1-1,TRBV25-1
CASSQSVPRDSLNEKLFF,18,TRBJ1-4,TRBV23-1
CASSLQHTGELFF,13,TRBJ2-2,TRBV5-6
CSATGVAGGLTGELFF,16,TRBJ2-2,TRBV20-1
CASSLVLDTYNEQFF,15,TRBJ2-1,TRBV7-9
CASSLGLAGTDTQYF,15,TRBJ2-3,TRBV7-4
CASSTEPGQGPDLNTEAFF,19,TRBJ1-1,TRBV7-9
CASSLRGGPYNEQFF,15,TRBJ2-1,TRBV7-3
CASSPDRSSYEQYF,14,TRBJ2-7,TRBV18
CASSLGGSPYNEQFF,15,TRBJ2-1,TRBV5-1
CSARTGGGDTEAFF,14,TRBJ1-1,TRBV20-1
CASSLIPGTEKLFF,14,TRBJ1-4,TRBV27
CASSRDAARGNQPQHF,16,TRBJ1-5,TRBV6-5
CASSPTSGSNEQFF,14,TRBJ2-1,TRBV5-1
CASSLSRDTLEGYTF,15,TRBJ1-2,TRBV27
CASRIGGLRRIGELFF,16,TRBJ2-2,TRBV28
CASSPLENAGYNSPLHF,17,TRBJ1-6,TRBV27
CASLRGNTDTQYF,13,TRBJ2-3,TRBV11-3
CASSPGQGSYEQYF,14,TRBJ2-7,TRBV5-1
CASSYGPIYGYTF,13,TRBJ1-2,TRBV6-5
CAIKKESSSPLHF,13,TRBJ1-6,TRBV18
CASSPQRYNEQFF,13,TRBJ2-1,TRBV14
CASSLSGGALYF,12,TRBJ2-3,TRBV27
CASSLSGNEQFF,12,TRBJ2-1,TRBV5-1
CASSQQLTDNEQFF,14,TRBJ2-1,TRBV3-1
CASSKASGGWETQYF,15,TRBJ2-5,TRBV2
CASSAGTEPVNYGYTF,16,TRBJ1-2,TRBV9
CASSFPFKEQFF,12,TRBJ2-1,TRBV7-2
CASSPGAGGDQPQHF,15,TRBJ1-5,TRBV9
CASESGELFF,10,TRBJ2-2,TRBV25-1
CASSPGDRGSTDTQYF,16,TRBJ2-3,TRBV18
CSAGSGGSTQYF,12,TRBJ2-3,TRBV20-1
CASSPYRGSSYNEQFF,16,TRBJ2-1,TRBV9
CSARDFRIAGGSSYNEQFF,19,TRBJ2-1,TRBV20-1
CASSLTRDSRVINEQFF,17,TRBJ2-1,TRBV3-1
CASSPGRVRYF,11,TRBJ2-3,TRBV27
CAISVTSGGNEQFF,14,TRBJ2-1,TRBV10-3
CASSQDRVLAKNIQYF,16,TRBJ2-4,TRBV4-3
CASSSTSASTDTQYF,15,TRBJ2-3,TRBV6-6
CAGLRGAIGTQETQYF,16,TRBJ2-5,TRBV2
CASGPVGYEQYF,12,TRBJ2-7,TRBV10-2
CASSQEAGDLQETQYF,16,TRBJ2-5,TRBV3-1
CSARRGAWDGYTF,13,TRBJ1-2,TRBV20-1